This is a list of T cell receptor beta chains from one sample in a study of blood T cell repertoires in COVID-19. Repertoires were generated with immunoSEQ multiplex PCR, while TCRdb's copy carries only in-frame clones and drops some. The sample includes some 220,000 clones, 88% seen only once; the top ten take just over 2.5%. The specimen was PBMCs or T cells enriched from blood (not recorded which). The receptors shown here come from a woman aged 25-40 years who had recovered from COVID-19. Each CDR3 is given without its conserved first and last residue. A D gene is named only where the DNA matches it firmly.

j_call v_call d_call cdr3_aa
TRBJ1-1 TRBV28 TRBD1 ASSLLGTGDLNTEAF
TRBJ2-7 TRBV19 - ASSMPGSYEQY
TRBJ2-7 TRBV3-1/TRBV3-2 TRBD1 ASSQDLVQGVGEQY
TRBJ1-2 TRBV4-1 - ASSQHANEDGYT
TRBJ1-2 TRBV7-9 - ASSLGTTLYGYT
TRBJ2-5 TRBV5-1 - ASSLVRETQY
TRBJ1-5 TRBV12-3/TRBV12-4 - ASSSTGNQPQH
TRBJ2-7 TRBV11-2 TRBD1 ASSSGQGMNEQY
TRBJ1-2 TRBV19 TRBD1 ASSPRDRLSYGYT
TRBJ2-5 TRBV9 TRBD2 ASSPSGGGYVETQY
TRBJ1-2 TRBV6-4 TRBD1 ASSLNRGFNREGYT
TRBJ2-3 TRBV9 TRBD2 ASSVASGGIADTQY
TRBJ1-2 TRBV15 TRBD1 ATSRPPGQYGYT
TRBJ1-1 TRBV9 - ASSVASGAAEAF
TRBJ1-4 TRBV7-2 TRBD1 ASSFSGGQNEKLF
TRBJ1-2 TRBV3-1/TRBV3-2 TRBD1 ASSQTRTGSWYGYT
TRBJ1-1 TRBV12-3/TRBV12-4 - ASSLGPPGAF
TRBJ1-5 TRBV30 TRBD1 AWSGQGQPQH
TRBJ1-1 TRBV7-9 TRBD1 ASSQNRGHGTEAF
TRBJ1-1 TRBV6-1 - ASSEPQANTEAF
TRBJ1-6 TRBV19 - ARPAARFNSPLH
TRBJ1-1 TRBV18 - ASSRRQTLNTEAF
TRBJ1-4 TRBV3-1/TRBV3-2 - ASSLSAGVAEKLF
TRBJ2-7 TRBV4-3 - ASSQGVSYNEQY
TRBJ2-3 TRBV5-6 - ASGPIQRTDTQY
TRBJ2-5 TRBV9 TRBD1 ASSVADRVRETQY
TRBJ2-2 TRBV11-3 TRBD2 ASSLEPPAGGNTGELF
TRBJ2-1 TRBV28 TRBD1 ASSRDRGQEF
TRBJ1-5 TRBV7-8 - ASSLAPGFSNQPQH
TRBJ1-2 TRBV15 - ATSRDLLGVYGYT
TRBJ1-4 TRBV21-1 - ASSKTSKDREHEKLF
TRBJ1-6 TRBV5-1 - ASSLESSYNSPLH
TRBJ2-3 TRBV18 - ASSPPAGSTDTQY
TRBJ1-2 TRBV10-3 TRBD1 AISESWLQGAFNYGYT
TRBJ1-5 TRBV19 TRBD1 ASSRTGVNLPQPQH
TRBJ1-1 TRBV7-9 TRBD1 ASRPVGQGETEAF
TRBJ1-2 TRBV27 TRBD1 ASGTGVRGQGYT
TRBJ2-1 TRBV3-1/TRBV3-2 TRBD2 ASSQESLAGGLFSSKGYNEQF
TRBJ2-7 TRBV9 TRBD1 ASSVGVGTVASYEQY
TRBJ1-2 TRBV12-3/TRBV12-4 TRBD1 ASSGDTGVGYT
TRBJ1-1 TRBV11-3 - ASSRGGYEAF
TRBJ2-3 TRBV7-7 TRBD1 ASSTGTGGRTDTQY
TRBJ2-7 TRBV2 - ASLRDIPNEQY
TRBJ2-4 TRBV11-2 TRBD2 ASSPRAAGAGNIQY
TRBJ1-1 TRBV7-3 - ASSLGSNTEAF